The sequence of this T cell receptor (beta chain) was determined in a study of T cell clones after liver transplantation. As for the study in general: TCRbeta sequencing after a pre-transplant mixed lymphocyte reaction identified graft-donor-reactive clones, later tracked in post-transplant blood.

Here immunoSEQ multiplex PCR was the method, and the copy in TCRdb shows in-frame clones only, minus some. The table shows about 1,300 clones, with 29% occurring only once. Regarding this clone: The target antigen is unknown.

Germline loops: CDR1 SGHRS, CDR2 YFSETQ. This CDR3 contains 14 residues. V lost 0 bases and J lost 5, with 12 bases in between. Sequencing of dividing CFSE-low cells from the MLR defined alloreactive TCRbeta sequences. Pre-transplant recipient cells responded to graft donor PBMCs, splenocytes, lymph-node cells, or third-party PBMCs. What was sequenced was CD8+ T cells from PBMCs cultured with third-party cells. The chain recombines TRBV5-1 with TRBJ2-7; D tentatively reads TRBD1 or TRBD2 (5 bases each). The TCR comes from a human patient who received a liver transplant. Part of the T cells may come from the graft donor. CDR3 sequence: CASSLVWGTHEQYF. CDR3 coding DNA: TGCGCCAGCAGCTTGGTTTGGGGGACCCACGAGCAGTACTTC.